One TCR beta chain is described in this entry. A few counts support this clonotype. Its antigen has not been determined. No base-level quality is on record; no much larger clone is a single base apart. These data come from a study of blood T cells in healthy people across ages (dated by TCRdb to 2014 to 2015). Describing the broader study: In model experiments, template switching captured roughly one uniquely barcoded TCR beta cDNA molecule for every two T cells. Four age groups were formed from the donors: young (average roughly 15 years), middle-aged (just under 40), aged (approximately 60) and long-lived (about 80). Age-related changes in TCR beta repertoire diversity were measured in the study by deep sequencing normalized with unique cDNA molecular identifiers. To avoid experimental bias, donors of different ages were randomly spread across the sequencing lanes. For two donors (one aged 18 to 29 and one aged 80 or older), the study analyzed two additional independent replicas of 1 million unique cDNA reads from the same blood draw.

What the study reported, not specific to this receptor: Donor CMV infection status was unknown, potentially confounding age-related changes in expanded clonotypes. As age increased, observed TCR beta diversity per million T cells dropped in a roughly linear way, and a significant reduction was already evident by age 40. Estimates of total diversity based on one million sequenced T cells were regarded as lower bounds and as underestimates. There was a strong correlation between observed TCR beta diversity and the percentage of naive T cells measured by flow cytometry. Conclusive comparison of naive and antigen-experienced compartments was prevented by the profiling of bulk unsorted PBMCs. Compared with the aged group, the long-lived group had more naive CD4+ T cells, fewer expanded clones and increased TCR diversity, a pattern suggesting age selection.

Library preparation employed 5' RACE. Sequenced on an Illumina HiSeq 2500. A second PCR of about 7 to 12 cycles was run with a J-beta primer mix and a sample-barcoded 5' primer. Each TCR beta cDNA molecule received a unique molecular identifier from a template-switch 5' adaptor carrying 12 random nucleotides. Each sample yielded at least 2.5 million CDR3-containing paired-end reads. The Mint cDNA synthesis kit, primed by a TRBC-specific oligonucleotide, was used to synthesize first-strand cDNA from all RNA. After uracil-DNA glycosylase treatment, a first 18-cycle PCR used universal primers M1SS and BC2_uni_R on all cDNA. For the original study's pipeline: Each sample was normalized by randomly selecting 1 million high-quality reads, each carrying a distinct molecular identifier. Reads sharing molecular identifiers were discarded rather than binned into consensus sequences. MiTCR, with a Q25 quality threshold and the strictest error-elimination algorithm, was used for CDR3 identification, clonotype clustering and error correction. Lower-bound total TCR beta diversity was estimated with a nonparametric unseen species model using Euler transformation. TCRdb took the public reads, trimmed them with fastp at Q25, ran MiXCR for clone calling and kept in-frame beta chains. Each entry merges the rows of one CDR3 protein and shows their most common DNA and genes. TCRdb, rather than the study authors, made the V and J calls. In all, the sample holds just over 800,000 distinct CDR3 sequences, and roughly 60% of those were seen once. In total, the top ten clones hold around a quarter of the sample.

The donors were roughly 39 Caucasian individuals from Russia, aged roughly 6 to 95 years, who were systemically healthy. Roughly 11 milliliters of peripheral blood were drawn from each donor into EDTA-treated Vacutainer tubes. PBMCs were isolated by Ficoll-Paque density-gradient centrifugation, with at least 6 million obtained per sample. Total RNA, at least 6 micrograms per sample, was extracted from PBMCs with Trizol reagent. The percentages of naive CD45RAhigh/CD27high T cells were determined by flow cytometry on a PBMC aliquot from every donor. The sequenced sample was blood. The sequence derives from a man aged 25-45 years in good health.

The CDR3: CANARPRGGAVGELFF. The sequence in DNA is TGTGCCAACGCACGTCCCCGCGGGGGGGCCGTCGGGGAGCTGTTTTTT. The chain employs TRBV7-2 and TRBJ2-2, with 9 junctional bases fitting TRBD2. V ends up 10 bases short and J 7 bases short, with an unmatched junction base count of 16. The CDR1 and CDR2 encoded by the germline V gene are SGHTA and FQGNSA. Including cysteine and phenylalanine, the CDR3 has 16 amino acids. Just CDR3 DNA is preserved here, 48 bases in frame from base 1.